Reported below is one T cell receptor (beta chain). The data are from a study of blood T cell repertoires in COVID-19. The table came from immunoSEQ multiplex PCR; TCRdb's copy has only in-frame clones and leaves some out. This sample yields about 100,000 clones, of which 80% to 90% are seen a single time; under 2.5% belongs to the top ten. V shed 8 bases and J shed 6 bases, with 20 bases lying between them. CDR1 and CDR2 (germline): MDHEN, SYDVKM. The CDR3 has 15 residues. This TCR was recovered from a human donor in a cohort sampled during active COVID-19. The material sequenced was peripheral blood. The chain couples TRBV28 to TRBJ1-5, with a tentative D call TRBD1 (5 bases). The CDR3 sequence: CASRHEQGNSQPQHF. DNA for the CDR3: TGTGCCAGCCGCCATGAGCAGGGTAACTCTCAGCCCCAGCATTTT. Looking up the rest from reference TRBV28 and TRBJ1-5 gives the full variable domain: DVKVTQSSRYLVKRTGEKVFLECVQDMDHENMFWYRQDPGLGLRLIYFSYDVKMKEKGDIPEGYSVSREKKERFSLILESASTNQTSMYLCASRHEQGNSQPQHFGDGTRLSIL.